This is a list of T cell receptor beta chains from one sample in a study of shared clonotypes between healthy human individuals. Clones were read by immunoSEQ multiplex PCR, and TCRdb kept only the in-frame ones, dropping some. In the table there are over 2,000,000 clones, over 85% of which are singletons. Sequences were obtained from naive CD8+ T cells from PBMCs. These receptors were taken from a man between 18 and 29 years old in good health. Some clones in this sample may be carry-over from other donors' samples. CDR3s include the opening cysteine and the closing phenylalanine or tryptophan. The D gene is left open where the match is weak. Not all rows give a size; the values are once, few, many and, for expanded clones, a class.

D	size	V	J	CDR3	DNA
NA	NA	TRBV7-9	TRBJ2-6	CASSPTSGANVLTF	TGTGCCAGCAGCCCGACTAGTGGGGCCAACGTCCTGACTTTC
NA	NA	TRBV5-6	TRBJ2-3	CASSFREQPVTDTQYF	TGTGCCAGCAGCTTTAGGGAACAACCAGTCACAGATACGCAGTATTTT
NA	NA	TRBV6-6	TRBJ2-2	CASSFLVDGGTGELFF	TGTGCCAGCAGTTTCCTGGTGGACGGTGGCACCGGGGAGCTGTTTTTT
NA	NA	TRBV5-6	TRBJ1-2	CASSQEGVRDGYTF	TGTGCCAGCAGCCAGGAAGGGGTCCGAGACGGCTACACCTTC
NA	once	TRBV4-1	TRBJ1-5	CASSQETGRRQTNSNQPQHF	TGCGCCAGCAGCCAAGAGACAGGTAGACGCCAGACAAATAGCAATCAGCCCCAGCATTTT
NA	NA	TRBV21-1	TRBJ1-2	CASSPLGQGIPNYGYTF	TGTGCCAGCAGCCCTTTGGGACAGGGAATACCTAACTATGGCTACACCTTC
TRBD1	NA	TRBV9	TRBJ2-7	CASSFSGAGGSHEEQYF	TGTGCCAGCAGCTTCAGTGGGGCAGGGGGATCTCACGAGGAGCAGTACTTC
NA	NA	TRBV29-1	TRBJ1-2	CSVRLTYGYTF	TGCAGCGTCCGGTTGACGTATGGCTACACCTTC
NA	NA	TRBV19	TRBJ1-3	CASTKTTVSGNTIYF	TGTGCCAGTACCAAGACCACCGTCTCTGGAAACACCATATATTTT
TRBD2	NA	TRBV9	TRBJ2-1	CASSATGLVGDEQFF	TGTGCCAGCAGCGCCACGGGACTAGTGGGCGATGAGCAGTTCTTC
NA	NA	TRBV7-9	TRBJ2-5	CASSFGQSQETQYF	TGTGCCAGCAGCTTCGGGCAAAGCCAAGAGACCCAGTACTTC
NA	NA	TRBV4-3	TRBJ1-5	CASSQTGNQPQHF	TGCGCCAGCAGCCAAACAGGCAATCAGCCCCAGCATTTT
TRBD1	NA	TRBV5-1	TRBJ1-2	CASSLQDRGNYGYTF	TGCGCCAGCAGCTTGCAGGACAGGGGAAACTATGGCTACACCTTC
NA	NA	TRBV13	TRBJ2-7	CASSLTDSYEQYF	TGTGCCAGCAGCTTAACGGATTCCTACGAGCAGTACTTC
NA	NA	TRBV15	TRBJ1-1	CATSRGLGGSTYEAFF	TGTGCCACCAGCAGAGGTCTTGGAGGGAGCACCTATGAAGCTTTCTTT
NA	NA	TRBV7-9	TRBJ1-1	CASSSHGTEAFF	TGTGCCAGCAGCTCACATGGGACTGAAGCTTTCTTT
NA	NA	TRBV28	TRBJ1-3	CATKVFKGPGNTIYF	TGTGCCACCAAGGTTTTCAAGGGTCCCGGAAACACCATATATTTT
NA	NA	TRBV10-3	TRBJ2-3	CAISEARAGLTDTQYF	TGTGCCATCAGTGAGGCACGGGCCGGCCTCACAGATACGCAGTATTTT
NA	once	TRBV4-3	TRBJ2-2	CASSRKLQSNTGELFF	TGCGCCAGCAGCCGAAAACTACAATCGAACACCGGGGAGCTGTTTTTT
TRBD2	NA	TRBV5-1	TRBJ2-3	CASSPSGTSTDTQYF	TGCGCCAGCAGCCCGAGCGGGACTAGCACAGATACGCAGTATTTT
NA	NA	TRBV9	TRBJ2-2	CASSEVGGMNTGELFF	TGTGCCAGCAGTGAGGTGGGCGGGATGAACACCGGGGAGCTGTTTTTT
NA	NA	TRBV6-6	TRBJ2-1	CASSFLNSYNEQFF	TGTGCCAGCAGTTTTCTTAACTCCTACAATGAGCAGTTCTTC
TRBD1	NA	TRBV27	TRBJ1-2	CASRRTGENYNYGYTF	TGTGCCAGCAGGCGGACAGGGGAAAATTATAACTATGGCTACACCTTC
NA	NA	TRBV5-1	TRBJ1-2	CASSLTGVGYGYTF	TGCGCCAGCAGCTTGACGGGGGTCGGCTATGGCTACACCTTC
NA	NA	TRBV11-2	TRBJ2-2	CASSLEGRANTGELFF	TGTGCCAGCAGCTTAGAAGGCAGGGCGAACACCGGGGAGCTGTTTTTT
NA	NA	TRBV4-1	TRBJ1-2	CASSPTGHQRPNYGYTF	TGCGCCAGCAGCCCCACCGGGCACCAGAGGCCCAACTATGGCTACACCTTC
NA	NA	TRBV18	TRBJ2-3	CASSPSGRTDTQYF	TGTGCCAGCTCACCATCGGGGCGCACAGATACGCAGTATTTT
TRBD1	NA	TRBV4-1	TRBJ2-7	CASSLEDRELYEQYF	TGCGCCAGCAGCCTAGAAGACAGGGAATTGTACGAGCAGTACTTC
NA	NA	TRBV13	TRBJ1-1	CASSFLSVNTEAFF	TGTGCCAGCAGCTTTCTCTCGGTGAACACTGAAGCTTTCTTT
NA	once	TRBV28	TRBJ2-1	CASRGGPYNEQFF	TGTGCCAGCAGAGGGGGTCCCTACAATGAGCAGTTCTTC
TRBD2	NA	TRBV9	TRBJ2-1	CASSPFGVAGLYNEQFF	TGTGCCAGCAGCCCCTTCGGGGTAGCGGGACTCTACAATGAGCAGTTCTTC
NA	NA	TRBV4-2	TRBJ2-7	CASSQEVDGRYEQYF	TGTGCCAGCAGCCAAGAGGTCGACGGCCGCTACGAGCAGTACTTC
TRBD2	NA	TRBV13	TRBJ2-1	CASSPDRTSGKIREQFF	TGTGCCAGCAGCCCAGACCGGACTAGCGGGAAAATCAGGGAGCAGTTCTTC
NA	NA	TRBV28	TRBJ1-2	CATQGGYGYTF	TGTGCAACCCAGGGCGGGTATGGCTACACCTTC
NA	NA	TRBV15	TRBJ2-2	CATSRDGNTGELFF	TGTGCCACCAGCAGGGACGGGAACACCGGGGAGCTGTTTTTT
NA	NA	TRBV12-5	TRBJ1-1	CASGLYGTEAFF	TGTGCTAGTGGTTTGTATGGCACTGAAGCTTTCTTT
TRBD1	NA	TRBV28	TRBJ1-5	CASRVQGVSNQPQHF	TGTGCCAGCAGGGTACAGGGGGTTAGCAATCAGCCCCAGCATTTT